This TCR beta chain was retrieved from a study of CXCR3-negative and CXCR3-positive naive CD8 T cells. Each TRB cDNA library was prepared by 5' RACE (with UMI labels). From the 5' RACE reads, TCRdb lists one entry per CDR3 protein and no DNA. The table for this sample gives 55,000 to 70,000 distinct CDR3 sequences. Germline V gene sequence: CDR1 SGDLS, CDR2 YYNGEE. The CDR3 contains 15 residues. This TCR derives from a human donor in good health. Some clones in this sample may be carry-over from other donors' samples. The J gene is TRBJ2-1, the V gene TRBV9; the TRBD1 assignment by TCRdb is unverifiable without DNA. Specimen: memory CD8+ T cells from blood. The CDR3 reads CASSGSETEINEQFF.